This T cell receptor beta chain derives from a study of CD8+CD57+ T cells in acquired aplastic anemia. Whole-study context: Sorting CD4+ and CD8+ cells gave DNA averaging about 2.9 ug.

Regarding the study as a whole: In common between the patients and the controls were nearly 30 CD8+ CDR3 sequences.

TCR beta VDJ and CDR3 profiles were obtained from a genomic DNA template. One entry per CDR3 protein results from TCRdb running MiXCR on the reads. This table has under 75,000 distinct CDR3 sequences, roughly half appearing once. Details on this clonotype: Its antigen is unknown.

Source material: sorted CD4+, CD8+, or CD8+CD57+ T cells (not recorded which) from PBMCs. This clonotype was sampled from a human donor in good health, serving as a control.

As DNA, the CDR3 is TGCGCCAGCAGTGCCAGGCGGGGGACAAATTCACCCCTCCACTTT. Translating gives CASSARRGTNSPLHF. This rearrangement joins TRBV10-2 to TRBJ1-6; maybe TRBD1 (6 bases). Germline CDR1 is WSHSY and CDR2 is SAAADI. The CDR3 loop spans 15 amino acids. Trimming pared 4 bases from V and 7 bases from J, leaving 14 bases between.